The 10 T cell receptor beta chains listed next were all sequenced from one sample in a study of blood T cell repertoires in COVID-19. Measured with immunoSEQ multiplex PCR; TCRdb has only the in-frame clones, and not every one. This sample has around 83,000 clones; 70% to 90% occur once, and the top ten carry approximately 8.1%. Sequenced: peripheral blood. These TCRs come from a man older than 75 with active or convalescent COVID-19.

V gene TRBV9 combines with J gene TRBJ2-3, with D possibly TRBD1 on 6 matching bases. The germline V gene has CDR1 SGDLS and CDR2 YYNGEE. V lost 0 bases and J 6 bases, leaving 14 bases between the germline ends. The CDR3 contains 15 residues. CDR3 in DNA: TGTGCCAGCAGCGTAGTTGGTGGGGGCCGCGATACGCAGTATTTT. Protein product: CASSVVGGGRDTQYF.

This chain links TRBV4-1 with TRBJ2-1; 10 bases map to TRBD2. The CDR3 contains 20 residues. The germline CDR1 and CDR2 sequences are MGHRA and YSYEKL. The ends lost 0 bases at V and 3 bases at J; junction bases unmatched: 14. In DNA form, the CDR3 reads TGCGCCAGCAGCCAAGAATCGGCGCTAGCGGGAGTTGGGGGCTACAATGAGCAGTTCTTC. It translates to CASSQESALAGVGGYNEQFF.

V is TRBV18 and J is TRBJ1-4, with 7 positions matching TRBD1. Germline V gene lookup returns CDR1 KGHSH and CDR2 LQKENI. This CDR3 is 14 amino acids long. With V trimmed by 3 bases and J by 4 bases, 2 bases remained unmatched. The CDR3 reads CASSPGQSNEKLFF. The DNA for the CDR3 is TGTGCCAGCTCACCGGGACAGAGTAATGAAAAACTGTTTTTT.

The rearrangement links TRBV18 to TRBJ1-1; the match to TRBD1 covers 7 bases. Per germline, CDR1 KGHSH and CDR2 LQKENI. The V gene end was trimmed by 6 bases and the J gene end by 0 bases; junction bases not matched to a gene: 10. The CDR3 is made up of 16 amino acids. The CDR3 is CASSRRSGGMNTEAFF. The DNA for the CDR3 is TGTGCCAGCTCCCGACGATCAGGGGGAATGAACACTGAAGCTTTCTTT. Full variable domain (outside the CDR3, taken from reference TRBV18 and TRBJ1-1): NAGVMQNPRHLVRRRGQEARLRCSPMKGHSHVYWYRQLPEEGLKFMVYLQKENIIDESGMPKERFSAEFPKEGPSILRIQQVVRGDSAAYFCASSRRSGGMNTEAFFGQGTRLTVV.

The chain combines TRBV27 with TRBJ2-7, with 8 bases identical to TRBD1. The CDR3 is 14 amino acids. Germline V gene data show CDR1 as MNHEY and CDR2 as SMNVEV (reference sequence). V was clipped by 6 bases and J by 6 bases; unmatched bases: 10. CDR3 amino acids: CASRQRGQGGEQYV. The DNA of the CDR3 is TGTGCCAGCAGACAGAGAGGACAGGGAGGCGAGCAGTACGTC.

V and J are TRBV7-9 and TRBJ2-3; no definite D call. This CDR3 is built from 13 residues. V lost 3 bases to trimming and J lost 3 bases, with 7 bases between them. The germline V gene has CDR1 SEHNR and CDR2 FQNEAQ (reference sequence). The CDR3 sequence: CASSLFSTDTQYF. The DNA of the CDR3 is TGTGCCAGCAGCTTGTTTTCTACAGATACGCAGTATTTT.

The genes are TRBV4-1 and TRBJ1-1; D possibly corresponds to TRBD1 (5 bases). V was cut by 1 base and J by 0 bases, with 12 bases left in between. This CDR3 has 16 residues. CDR1 is MGHRA and CDR2 is YSYEKL in the germline V gene. CDR3 in amino acids: CASSQGGDGMNTEAFF. DNA for the CDR3: TGCGCCAGCAGCCAAGGGGGGGACGGCATGAACACTGAAGCTTTCTTT.

V and J are TRBV2 and TRBJ2-3; D is perhaps TRBD2 (5 bases). V shed 6 bases and J shed 0 bases, with 13 bases lying between them. There are 15 residues in the CDR3. Germline CDR1 reads SNHLY; CDR2 reads FYNNEI. CDR3: CASSVRRASTDTQYF. CDR3 in DNA: TGTGCCAGCAGCGTCAGGCGGGCTAGCACAGATACGCAGTATTTT.

Only a few counts were recorded for this clone. The V gene is TRBV19, the J gene TRBJ1-1, with 8 bases matching TRBD1. In germline, CDR1 is LNHDA, CDR2 SQIVND (reference sequence). The trim removed 4 bases at V and 5 bases at J, leaving 9 bases unmatched. The CDR3 length is 15 residues. The CDR3 coding sequence is TGTGCCAGTAGTACAGAAACAGGGGGTGTTACTGAAGCTTTCTTT. This codes for CASSTETGGVTEAFF.

V is TRBV5-1 and J is TRBJ1-6; 9 bases match TRBD1. The V gene end was trimmed by 7 bases and the J gene end by 7 bases; junction bases not matched to a gene: 9. The CDR3 contains 15 residues. Germline CDR1 SGHRS, CDR2 YFSETQ. CDR3 bases: TGCGCCAGCTCCCCGTCGACAGGGGGGAATTCACCCCTCCACTTT. As protein: CASSPSTGGNSPLHF.